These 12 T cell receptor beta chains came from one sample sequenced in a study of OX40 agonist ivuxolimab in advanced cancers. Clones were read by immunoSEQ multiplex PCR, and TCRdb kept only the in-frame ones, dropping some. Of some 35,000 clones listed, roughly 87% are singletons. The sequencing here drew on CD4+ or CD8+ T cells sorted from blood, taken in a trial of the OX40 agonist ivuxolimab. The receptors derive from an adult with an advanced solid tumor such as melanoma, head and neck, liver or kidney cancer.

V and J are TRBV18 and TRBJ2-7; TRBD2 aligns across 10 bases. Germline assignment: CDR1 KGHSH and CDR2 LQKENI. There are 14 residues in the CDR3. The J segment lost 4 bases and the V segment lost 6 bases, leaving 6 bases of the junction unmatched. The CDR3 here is CASSPGLAFYEQYF. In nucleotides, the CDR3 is TGTGCCAGCTCCCCGGGACTAGCGTTTTACGAGCAGTACTTC.

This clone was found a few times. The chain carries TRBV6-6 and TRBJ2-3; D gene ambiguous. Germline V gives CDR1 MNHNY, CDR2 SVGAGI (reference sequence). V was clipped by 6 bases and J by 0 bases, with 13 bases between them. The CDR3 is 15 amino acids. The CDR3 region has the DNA TGTGCCAGCAGCCCCCGGAGCATTAGCACAGATACGCAGTATTTT. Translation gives CASSPRSISTDTQYF.

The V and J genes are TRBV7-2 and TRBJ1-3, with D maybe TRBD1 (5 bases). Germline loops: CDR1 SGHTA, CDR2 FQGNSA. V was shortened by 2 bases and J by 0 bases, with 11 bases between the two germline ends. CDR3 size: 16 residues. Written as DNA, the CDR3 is TGTGCCAGCAGCTTAACACAGGCGATCTCTGGAAACACCATATATTTT. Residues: CASSLTQAISGNTIYF.

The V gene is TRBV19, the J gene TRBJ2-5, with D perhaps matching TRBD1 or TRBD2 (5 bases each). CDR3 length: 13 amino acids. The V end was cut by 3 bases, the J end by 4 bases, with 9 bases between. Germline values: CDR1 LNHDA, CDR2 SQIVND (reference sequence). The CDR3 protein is CASSIRGVETQYF. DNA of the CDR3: TGTGCCAGTAGTATTCGAGGGGTAGAGACCCAGTACTTC. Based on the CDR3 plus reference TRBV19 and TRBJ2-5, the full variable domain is DGGITQSPKYLFRKEGQNVTLSCEQNLNHDAMYWYRQDPGQGLRLIYYSQIVNDFQKGDIAEGYSVSREKKESFPLTVTSAQKNPTAFYLCASSIRGVETQYFGPGTRLLVL.

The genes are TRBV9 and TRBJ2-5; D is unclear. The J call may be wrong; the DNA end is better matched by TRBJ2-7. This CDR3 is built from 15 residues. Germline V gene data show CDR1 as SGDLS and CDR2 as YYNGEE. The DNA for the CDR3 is TGTGCCAGCAGCGTAGATAATAGACACTGGTACGAGCAGTACTTC. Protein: CASSVDNRHWYEQYF.

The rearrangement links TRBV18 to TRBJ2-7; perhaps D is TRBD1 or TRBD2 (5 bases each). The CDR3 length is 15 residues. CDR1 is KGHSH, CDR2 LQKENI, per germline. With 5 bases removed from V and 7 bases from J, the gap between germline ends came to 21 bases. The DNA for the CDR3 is TGTGCCAGCTCAAACCGGGACCCGACCCAGGTGGAGCAGTACTTC. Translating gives CASSNRDPTQVEQYF.

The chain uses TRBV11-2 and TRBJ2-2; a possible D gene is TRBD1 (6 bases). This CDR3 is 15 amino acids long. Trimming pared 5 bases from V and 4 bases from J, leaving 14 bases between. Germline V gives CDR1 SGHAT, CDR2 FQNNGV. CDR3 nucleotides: TGTGCCAGCAGCCTTGACAGGTGGAGCACCGGGGAGCTGTTTTTT. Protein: CASSLDRWSTGELFF.

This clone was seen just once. CDR3 sequence (DNA): TGCGCCAGCAGCCCCCTCGTGGAGGGGTTTTACGAGCAGTACTTC. This gives the protein CASSPLVEGFYEQYF. The chain combines TRBV4-3 with TRBJ2-7, with D maybe TRBD2 (6 bases). The germline V and J ends were trimmed by 4 bases and 4 bases, with 17 bases remaining between them. The CDR3 consists of 15 residues. Germline loops: CDR1 LGHNA, CDR2 YSLEER.

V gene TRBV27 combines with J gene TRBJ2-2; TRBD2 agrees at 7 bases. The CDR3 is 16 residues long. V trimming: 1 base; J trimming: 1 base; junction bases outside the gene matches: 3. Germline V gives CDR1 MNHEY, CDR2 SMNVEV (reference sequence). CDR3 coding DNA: TGTGCCAGCAGTTTATGGGGCGGGAGGAACACCGGGGAGCTGTTTTTT. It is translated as CASSLWGGRNTGELFF.

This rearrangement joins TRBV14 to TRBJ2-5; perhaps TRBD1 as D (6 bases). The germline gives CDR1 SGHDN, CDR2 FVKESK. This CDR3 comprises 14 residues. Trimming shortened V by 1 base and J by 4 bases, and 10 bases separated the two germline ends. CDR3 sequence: CASSQGRGRETQYF. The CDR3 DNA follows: TGTGCCAGCAGCCAAGGAAGGGGGAGAGAGACCCAGTACTTC. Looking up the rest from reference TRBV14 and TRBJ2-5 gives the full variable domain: EAGVTQFPSHSVIEKGQTVTLRCDPISGHDNLYWYRRVMGKEIKFLLHFVKESKQDESGMPNNRFLAERTGGTYSTLKVQPAELEDSGVYFCASSQGRGRETQYFGPGTRLLVL.

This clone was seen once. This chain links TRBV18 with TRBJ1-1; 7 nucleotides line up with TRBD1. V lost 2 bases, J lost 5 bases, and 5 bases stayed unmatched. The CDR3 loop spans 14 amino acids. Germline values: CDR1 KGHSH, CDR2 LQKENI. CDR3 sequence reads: CASSPNRGGTEAFF. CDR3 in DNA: TGTGCCAGCTCACCAAACAGGGGAGGGACTGAAGCTTTCTTT.

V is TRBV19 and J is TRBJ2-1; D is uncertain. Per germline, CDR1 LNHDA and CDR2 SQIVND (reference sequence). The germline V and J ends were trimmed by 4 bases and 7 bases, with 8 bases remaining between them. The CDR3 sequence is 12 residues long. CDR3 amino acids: CASSKLWNEQFF. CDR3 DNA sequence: TGTGCCAGTAGTAAGTTGTGGAATGAGCAGTTCTTC. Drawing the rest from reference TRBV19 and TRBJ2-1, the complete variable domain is DGGITQSPKYLFRKEGQNVTLSCEQNLNHDAMYWYRQDPGQGLRLIYYSQIVNDFQKGDIAEGYSVSREKKESFPLTVTSAQKNPTAFYLCASSKLWNEQFFGPGTRLTVL.